The 14 T cell receptor beta chains given below trace back to one sample, sequenced in a study of blood T cell repertoires in COVID-19. Profiled with immunoSEQ multiplex PCR; TCRdb holds only in-frame clones, not every one. The table shows around 440,000 clones, with about 91% occurring only once. Sequenced material: peripheral blood. These receptors all come from a woman in her fifties or sixties with COVID-19, enrolled during active disease.

The rearrangement joins TRBV6-1 to TRBJ1-4; D is perhaps TRBD1 (6 bases). Trimming cost V 3 bases and J 8 bases, with 13 bases left between them. The CDR3 loop spans 14 amino acids. CDR1 and CDR2 (germline): MNHNS, SASEGT. The CDR3 reads CASSDGTPIEKLFF. CDR3 DNA: TGTGCCAGCAGTGATGGGACACCGATCGAAAAACTGTTTTTT.

V and J are TRBV5-1 and TRBJ1-1; no firm D call. Looked up from germline, CDR1 is SGHRS and CDR2 is YFSETQ. CDR3 size: 17 residues. The germline V and J ends were trimmed by 4 bases and 1 base, with 20 bases remaining between them. CDR3 in amino acids: CASSPREGGIKNTEAFF. The DNA for the CDR3 is TGCGCCAGCAGCCCGCGGGAGGGAGGAATTAAGAACACTGAAGCTTTCTTT.

The chain links TRBV2 to TRBJ2-3; possibly TRBD2 for D (6 bases). V lost 6 bases and J lost 3, with 13 bases in between. CDR1 is SNHLY and CDR2 is FYNNEI in the germline V gene. The CDR3 loop spans 14 amino acids. CDR3 nucleotide sequence: TGTGCCAGCAGAATGTCTAGCGAGACAGATACGCAGTATTTT. This codes for CASRMSSETDTQYF.

This rearrangement joins TRBV3-1 (or the pseudogene TRBV3-2) to TRBJ2-3, with 8 bases aligning to TRBD2. CDR3 length: 16 residues. J gave up 4 bases and V 4 bases, and 10 bases lay outside the gene matches. Per the germline V gene, CDR1 is LGHDT and CDR2 is YNNKEL (reference sequence). CDR3 loop: CASSPGTSYEADTQYF. The CDR3 region has the DNA TGTGCCAGCAGCCCGGGGACTAGTTATGAGGCAGATACGCAGTATTTT.

The rearrangement links TRBV11-2 to TRBJ2-1, with 8 bases aligning to TRBD2. Germline V lookup: CDR1 SGHAT, CDR2 FQNNGV. CDR3 length equals 16 residues. Trimming removed 2 bases from V and 3 bases from J; junction bases left unmatched: 6. The CDR3 spells CASSLFNGGGYNEQFF. The CDR3, as DNA: TGTGCCAGCAGCTTATTTAACGGGGGGGGCTACAATGAGCAGTTCTTC. The full variable domain, in which reference TRBV11-2 and TRBJ2-1 provide the parts outside the CDR3, is EAGVAQSPRYKIIEKRQSVAFWCNPISGHATLYWYQQILGQGPKLLIQFQNNGVVDDSQLPKDRFSAERLKGVDSTLKIQPAKLEDSAVYLCASSLFNGGGYNEQFFGPGTRLTVL.

This chain uses TRBV5-1 with TRBJ2-3; the match to TRBD2 covers 10 bases. Germline loops: CDR1 SGHRS, CDR2 YFSETQ. This CDR3 is built from 14 residues. V shed 4 bases and J 4 bases; nucleotides not matched to a gene: 3. This CDR3 reads CASSRSGGADTQYF. In DNA form, the CDR3 reads TGCGCCAGCAGCCGGAGCGGGGGGGCAGATACGCAGTATTTT.

The chain uses TRBV27 and TRBJ2-7; 10 nucleotides match TRBD1. Germline loops: CDR1 MNHEY, CDR2 SMNVEV (reference sequence). This CDR3 spans 15 amino acids. The ends lost 6 bases at V and 1 base at J; junction bases unmatched: 6. The CDR3 region is CASSDRGRSSYEQYF. The CDR3 nucleotides read TGTGCCAGCAGCGACAGGGGGCGATCTTCCTACGAGCAGTACTTC.

In its sample, this clone was seen once. The rearrangement uses TRBV5-5 and TRBJ1-2; TRBD1 matches at 9 bases. The length of the CDR3 is 16 residues. The V gene's germline CDR1 is SGHKS and CDR2 YYEKEE (reference sequence). V lost 0 bases to trimming and J lost 4 bases; unmatched junction nucleotides: 7. CDR3 coding DNA: TGTGCCAGCAGCTTGGCCCTGGGACAGGGAGGCTATGGCTACACCTTC. Its translation is CASSLALGQGGYGYTF.

V usage is TRBV24-1 and J usage is TRBJ1-1, with 7 positions matching TRBD1. The ends lost 10 bases at V and 0 bases at J; junction bases unmatched: 25. CDR1 KGHDR and CDR2 SFDVKD come from the germline V gene. CDR3 size: 20 residues. The CDR3 sequence is CATRTTDRAHFLPMNTEAFF. In DNA, the CDR3 is TGTGCCACTAGAACGACCGACAGGGCCCACTTTCTACCTATGAACACTGAAGCTTTCTTT.

This clone occurred a few times. This chain connects TRBV6-5 to TRBJ1-2; tentatively, D is TRBD1 (5 bases). The CDR3 length is 13 residues. V was trimmed by 7 bases and J by 1 base, leaving 10 bases between them. Germline V gives CDR1 MNHEY, CDR2 SVGAGI. The CDR3 nucleotides are TGTGCCAGCACGGGGGGTGTTAACTATGGCTACACCTTC. Protein sequence: CASTGGVNYGYTF.

J is TRBJ1-5 and V is TRBV4-2; D uncertain. This CDR3 is 12 amino acids long. V was clipped by 8 bases and J by 3 bases, with 8 bases between them. CDR1 and CDR2 from the germline V gene are LGHNA and YNFKEQ. CDR3 loop: CASGHVNQPQHF. In nucleotides, the CDR3 is TGTGCCAGCGGGCACGTCAATCAGCCCCAGCATTTT.

This clone showed up just once. CDR3 region: CATSRSNRGGSNQPQHF. CDR3 in DNA: TGTGCCACCAGCAGATCGAACAGGGGGGGGAGCAATCAGCCCCAGCATTTT. This chain connects TRBV15 to TRBJ1-5; the match to TRBD1 covers 8 bases. The CDR3 runs 17 residues. Trimming removed 2 bases from V and 1 base from J; junction bases left unmatched: 7. The V gene's germline CDR1 is LNHNV and CDR2 YYDKDF (reference sequence). The full variable domain, with the rest looked up from reference TRBV15 and TRBJ1-5, is DAMVIQNPRYQVTQFGKPVTLSCSQTLNHNVMYWYQQKSSQAPKLLFHYYDKDFNNEADTPDNFQSRRPNTSFCFLDIRSPGLGDTAMYLCATSRSNRGGSNQPQHFGDGTRLSIL.

CDR3 bases: TGCGCCAGCAGCCCTCGACCCAACAACTATAATCAGCCCCAGCATTTT. It is translated as CASSPRPNNYNQPQHF. The chain carries TRBV4-1 and TRBJ1-5, with no clear D. The CDR3 runs 16 residues. Trimming stripped 4 bases from V and 4 bases from J, with 17 bases between. CDR1 MGHRA and CDR2 YSYEKL come from the germline V gene.

The V call is TRBV5-1, the J call TRBJ2-6; D not certain. V shed 4 bases and J shed 1 base, with 9 bases lying between them. Germline V gene lookup returns CDR1 SGHRS and CDR2 YFSETQ. The CDR3 sequence is 15 residues long. For the CDR3, the DNA is TGCGCCAGCAGCCCAGGTCCGTCTGGGGCCAACGTCCTGACTTTC. This sequence encodes CASSPGPSGANVLTF.